One and the same sample provided the 27 T cell receptor beta chains below, sequenced in a study of blood T cell repertoires in COVID-19. The assay was immunoSEQ multiplex PCR, and TCRdb's table has in-frame clones only and misses some. Altogether hundreds of thousands of clones are present, about 90% being singletons, with the ten largest covering about 3%. Sequencing was carried out using peripheral blood. The receptor source for this set is a woman in her thirties with COVID-19, enrolled during active disease.

The rearrangement joins TRBV27 to TRBJ1-5, with D maybe TRBD1 (5 bases). CDR3 length: 13 residues. CDR1 and CDR2 (germline): MNHEY, SMNVEV (reference sequence). Trimming took 8 bases from V and 5 from J, leaving 13 bases between them. CDR3 bases: TGTGCCAGCGGAGTCTCCAGGGATCAGCCCCAGCATTTT. Amino acids: CASGVSRDQPQHF.

The V and J genes are TRBV3-1 (or the pseudogene TRBV3-2) and TRBJ2-2; possibly TRBD2 for D (5 bases). Trimming cost V 3 bases and J 3 bases, with 11 bases left between them. Germline lookup yields CDR1 LGHDT and CDR2 YNNKEL (reference sequence). The CDR3 is 15 residues long. As DNA, the CDR3 is TGTGCCAGCAGCCACTCAGGACTTTACACCGGGGAGCTGTTTTTT. It is translated as CASSHSGLYTGELFF.

V is TRBV2 and J is TRBJ2-7, with 7 bases lining up with TRBD2. The CDR3 sequence is 18 residues long. The V gene's germline CDR1 is SNHLY and CDR2 FYNNEI. The ends lost 6 bases at V and 0 bases at J; junction bases unmatched: 17. The CDR3 coding sequence is TGTGCCAGCAGCCCCACCGATCAGGTAGCGGGCATCTCCTACGAGCAGTACTTC. It encodes CASSPTDQVAGISYEQYF. The entire variable domain, with the rest obtained from reference TRBV2 and TRBJ2-7, is as follows: EPEVTQTPSHQVTQMGQEVILRCVPISNHLYFYWYRQILGQKVEFLVSFYNNEISEKSEIFDDQFSVERPDGSNFTLKIRSTKLEDSAMYFCASSPTDQVAGISYEQYFGPGTRLTVT.

This chain connects TRBV3-1 (or the pseudogene TRBV3-2) to TRBJ2-3; 7 positions match TRBD2. Germline CDR1 is LGHDT and CDR2 is YNNKEL (reference sequence). With 1 base clipped from V and 11 bases from J, the junction kept 15 bases outside the gene matches. The CDR3 runs 16 residues. Here the CDR3 reads CASSQGAGWEGSGQYF. CDR3 nucleotide sequence: TGTGCCAGCAGCCAAGGGGCAGGCTGGGAGGGATCGGGGCAGTATTTT.

The chain has TRBV11-2 and TRBJ1-6; D is possibly TRBD1 (6 bases). From germline, CDR1 is SGHAT and CDR2 FQNNGV. The CDR3 extends over 17 amino acids. Trimming removed 1 base at V and 1 base at J, with 11 bases between. This CDR3 is CASSLGGRGSYNSPLHF. In nucleotides, the CDR3 is TGTGCCAGCAGCTTAGGGGGGCGCGGGTCCTATAATTCACCCCTCCACTTT.

The rearrangement links TRBV5-6 to TRBJ2-1, with TRBD2 identical over 12 bases. Trimming removed 0 bases from V and 6 bases from J; junction bases left unmatched: 7. Germline CDR1 is SGHDT and CDR2 is YYEEEE. The CDR3 has 17 amino acids. CDR3 sequence reads: CASSLGGLAGIANEQFF. The CDR3, as DNA: TGTGCCAGCAGCTTGGGGGGACTAGCGGGTATTGCCAATGAGCAGTTCTTC.

The rearrangement joins TRBV27 to TRBJ2-1, with D possibly matching TRBD1 (5 bases). Trimming shortened V by 5 bases and J by 5 bases, and 19 bases separated the two germline ends. The CDR3 is 16 amino acids. Germline CDR1 and CDR2: MNHEY and SMNVEV (reference sequence). Here the CDR3 reads CASSPDLAGLDNEQFF. The CDR3 DNA follows: TGTGCCAGCAGTCCGGATTTAGCAGGGCTAGACAATGAGCAGTTCTTC.

The chain has TRBV7-2 and TRBJ1-2; 7 positions agree with TRBD1. Trimming took 1 base from V and 2 from J; bases not matched to a gene: 7. CDR3 length: 16 amino acids. Germline CDR1 reads SGHTA; CDR2 reads FQGNSA. Written as DNA, the CDR3 is TGTGCCAGCAGCTTAGACAGGGGCGATACAAACTATGGCTACACCTTC. It codes for CASSLDRGDTNYGYTF.

This rearrangement joins TRBV7-2 to TRBJ2-2, with D possibly TRBD1 on 5 matching bases. The CDR3 spans 18 residues. Trimming pared 1 base from V and 3 bases from J, leaving 18 bases between. Per the germline V gene, CDR1 is SGHTA and CDR2 is FQGNSA. CDR3 in amino acids: CASSLEGHPGKYTGELFF. CDR3 nucleotides: TGTGCCAGCAGCTTAGAAGGGCACCCAGGGAAGTACACCGGGGAGCTGTTTTTT.

V and J are TRBV5-1 and TRBJ1-2, with 11 bases that match TRBD1. V trimming: 6 bases; J trimming: 4 bases; junction bases outside the gene matches: 11. This CDR3 has 16 residues. The germline V gene has CDR1 SGHRS and CDR2 YFSETQ. Written as DNA, the CDR3 is TGCGCCAGCAAACCCGGACAGGGGGCCCGACCCTATGGCTACACCTTC. Its protein is CASKPGQGARPYGYTF.

The V call is TRBV11-2, the J call TRBJ1-1; D not resolved. The CDR3 loop spans 13 amino acids. Trimming cost V 5 bases and J 4 bases, with 11 bases left between them. Per germline, CDR1 SGHAT and CDR2 FQNNGV. CDR3 DNA: TGTGCCAGCAGCCCCATGGGGAGCACTGAAGCTTTCTTT. Translating gives CASSPMGSTEAFF.

The chain has TRBV19 and TRBJ1-2; 7 bases match TRBD1. The germline CDR1 and CDR2 sequences are LNHDA and SQIVND (reference sequence). The V segment lost 4 bases and the J segment 4 bases; nucleotides outside the gene matches: 15. The CDR3 length is 17 residues. The CDR3 loop is CASSTPRFFQGGYGYTF. The CDR3 nucleotides are TGTGCCAGTAGTACGCCAAGGTTCTTTCAGGGGGGCTATGGCTACACCTTC.

The genes are TRBV15 and TRBJ2-5; 9 bases line up with TRBD2. The germline V gene encodes CDR1 LNHNV and CDR2 YYDKDF (reference sequence). V shed 1 base and J 5 bases; nucleotides not matched to a gene: 5. This CDR3 has 15 residues. The chain's CDR3 is CATSRASREGETQYF. CDR3 bases: TGTGCCACCAGCAGAGCTTCGCGGGAGGGTGAGACCCAGTACTTC.

The chain carries TRBV9 and TRBJ2-2, with TRBD2 matching 7 bases. The CDR3 spans 16 residues. J was trimmed by 8 bases and V by 0 bases; bases with no gene match: 10. From germline, CDR1 is SGDLS and CDR2 YYNGEE. DNA of the CDR3: TGTGCCAGCAGCGTAGATATAAACGGCGGGAGAGGGGAGCTGTTTTTT. Its protein product is CASSVDINGGRGELFF. Variable domain in full (rest from reference TRBV9 and TRBJ2-2): DSGVTQTPKHLITATGQRVTLRCSPRSGDLSVYWYQQSLDQGLQFLIQYYNGEERAKGNILERFSAQQFPDLHSELNLSSLELGDSALYFCASSVDINGGRGELFFGEGSRLTVL.

J is TRBJ1-1 and V is TRBV30; unclear D gene. Germline V gene sequence: CDR1 GTSNPN, CDR2 SVGIG (reference sequence). The V end lost 0 bases, the J end lost 1 base, and 9 bases lay between the germline ends. The CDR3 is 14 residues long. This CDR3 reads CAWSVQSGNTEAFF. The CDR3 coding sequence is TGTGCCTGGAGTGTACAATCGGGGAACACTGAAGCTTTCTTT.

The J gene is TRBJ1-1, the V gene TRBV5-1, with a possible D match to TRBD1 (6 bases). The germline CDR1 and CDR2 sequences are SGHRS and YFSETQ. V lost 2 bases to trimming and J lost 5 bases, with 10 bases between them. The CDR3 covers 13 residues. As DNA, the CDR3 is TGCGCCAGCAGCTTCACTGACAGGACTGAAGCTTTCTTT. This sequence encodes CASSFTDRTEAFF.

About this clone itself: The same CDR3 can be traced to other DNA sequences in this sample. The chain employs TRBV18 and TRBJ1-2; D ambiguous. The V gene's germline CDR1 is KGHSH and CDR2 LQKENI. V was pared by 6 bases and J by 2 bases, with 10 bases between. This CDR3 has 13 residues. CDR3 nucleotide sequence: TGTGCCAGCTCTCCGCCAGGAAACTATGGCTACACCTTC. Translation gives CASSPPGNYGYTF.

About this clone: Within the sample, other DNA sequences also encode this same CDR3. The gene calls are TRBV10-3 and TRBJ2-1; 10 nucleotides align to TRBD1. Germline lookup yields CDR1 ENHRY and CDR2 SYGVKD. The CDR3 totals 14 residues. J was trimmed by 4 bases and V by 6 bases; bases with no gene match: 3. The CDR3 DNA reads TGTGCCATCAGCCCGGGACAGGGGTACAATGAGCAGTTCTTC. This translates into CAISPGQGYNEQFF.

The J gene is TRBJ2-3, the V gene TRBV28; 12 bases are shared with TRBD2. V lost 8 bases, J lost 7 bases, and 7 bases stayed unmatched. The germline CDR1 and CDR2 sequences are MDHEN and SYDVKM. The CDR3 loop spans 14 amino acids. CDR3 nucleotides: TGTGCCAGCGGGCCTAGCGGGGGGGCAAATACGCAGTATTTT. Protein product: CASGPSGGANTQYF.

This sequence joins TRBV11-3 and TRBJ1-1, with no clear D. The V end was cut by 5 bases, the J end by 5 bases, with 12 bases between. Germline V CDR1 and CDR2: SGHNT, YENEEA. The CDR3 has 13 residues. CDR3 nucleotides: TGTGCCAGCAGCCCAGAGGGTCGGACTGAAGCTTTCTTT. Translated: CASSPEGRTEAFF.

The chain has TRBV5-1 and TRBJ2-2, with 8 bases identical to TRBD1. V lost 0 bases, J lost 0 bases, and 1 base stayed unmatched. The CDR3 loop spans 16 amino acids. Germline V CDR1 and CDR2: SGHRS, YFSETQ. The CDR3 reads CASSLGQGSNTGELFF. The CDR3 coding sequence is TGCGCCAGCAGCTTGGGACAGGGGTCGAACACCGGGGAGCTGTTTTTT. The variable domain in full, with the rest retrieved from reference TRBV5-1 and TRBJ2-2, is KAGVTQTPRYLIKTRGQQVTLSCSPISGHRSVSWYQQTPGQGLQFLFEYFSETQRNKGNFPGRFSGRQFSNSRSEMNVSTLELGDSALYLCASSLGQGSNTGELFFGEGSRLTVL.

As to this clone: One end of the junction is discordant with germline, which a read error may explain. The chain carries TRBV7-7 and TRBJ2-1; 14 bases match TRBD2. The CDR3 is 15 amino acids. CDR1 and CDR2 from the germline V gene are SSHAT and FNYEAQ (reference sequence). The CDR3 nucleotides are TGTGCTAGCAGCTTGGGACTAGCGGGGGACAATGAGCAGTTCTTC. Protein: CASSLGLAGDNEQFF.

This sequence joins TRBV2 and TRBJ2-7; D gene uncertain. CDR3 size: 13 residues. Trimming took 4 bases from V and 8 from J, leaving 15 bases between them. Germline values: CDR1 SNHLY, CDR2 FYNNEI. In nucleotides, the CDR3 is TGTGCCAGCAGTGCCCAATCGCGTGTCCAGCAGTACTTC. Translation: CASSAQSRVQQYF.

This rearrangement joins TRBV19 to TRBJ2-2, with D tentatively TRBD1 (6 bases). V was shortened by 5 bases and J by 1 base, with 8 bases between the two germline ends. Germline CDR1 reads LNHDA; CDR2 reads SQIVND (reference sequence). The CDR3 runs to 14 residues. CDR3 in DNA: TGTGCCAGTAGTCGGGGACAGAACACCGGGGAGCTGTTTTTT. Translating it yields CASSRGQNTGELFF.

The chain joins TRBV7-6 to TRBJ2-3, with 12 bases that match TRBD1. Germline V gives CDR1 SGHVS, CDR2 FNYEAQ. The junction had 4 bases not matched to a gene; V was cut back by 4 bases and J by 5 bases. The CDR3 covers 15 residues. CDR3 in amino acids: CASSSGTGGEDTQYF. The CDR3 DNA reads TGTGCCAGCAGCTCCGGGACAGGGGGCGAAGATACGCAGTATTTT.

The chain joins TRBV6-5 to TRBJ2-2, with 7 bases matching TRBD1. The CDR3 loop spans 15 amino acids. Germline trimming cut 7 bases from V and 5 bases from J; bases unmatched to any gene: 10. Germline V gene lookup returns CDR1 MNHEY and CDR2 SVGAGI. Here the CDR3 DNA reads TGTGCCAGCACCAACAACAGGGGCAATACCGGGGAGCTGTTTTTT. Translating gives CASTNNRGNTGELFF.

Only one count was recorded for this clone. The rearrangement links TRBV10-3 to TRBJ2-7; D gene unclear. The CDR3 totals 12 residues. Germline V gives CDR1 ENHRY, CDR2 SYGVKD. V lost 10 bases and J 2 bases, leaving 12 bases between the germline ends. CDR3 bases: TGTGCCACCAGGTCCACTCCCTACGAGCAGTACGTC. Its translation is CATRSTPYEQYV.